This TCR beta chain was recovered during a study of blood T cell repertoires in COVID-19. About the research overall: The United States, Italy and Spain provided the acute and convalescent COVID-19 samples. PBMCs, B-cell-depleted T cells, or T cells provided the cDNA or gDNA that made up the material.

Per the authors' pipeline: Amplifying reference gene primers gave estimates of nucleated cell counts. Libraries were prepared by immunoSEQ multiplex PCR; TCRdb keeps only in-frame clonotypes and omits some of them. V and J calls and clone size are given by that table; D and trimming were obtained from the DNA. The repertoire holds some 260,000 clones, 88% seen once, with 10% to 13% in the top ten. Seattle participants joined during active infection and were tracked over time. V lost 4 bases and J 3 bases, leaving 14 bases between the germline ends. Germline lookup yields CDR1 SGHRS and CDR2 YFSETQ. This CDR3 spans 16 amino acids.

The chain is built from TRBV5-1 and TRBJ2-6; D not certain. This receptor was identified in an older woman with COVID-19, enrolled during active disease. Sequencing was performed on peripheral blood. CDR3 sequence reads: CASSISESSGANVLTF. In nucleotides, the CDR3 is TGCGCCAGCAGCATCAGTGAATCTAGTGGGGCCAACGTCCTGACTTTC.